The 8 T cell receptor beta chains reported below all come from one sample, sequenced in a study of vaccination effects on CD4 cells after COVID-19. The method was immunoSEQ multiplex PCR; TCRdb's version includes in-frame clones alone and lacks a portion of them. This sample has around 15,000 clones, with roughly 70% found just once. No cognate antigen is known for these TCRs. The ViraFEST assay expanded antigen-specific CD4+ T cells with viral peptide pools before sequencing. Culture proceeded for more than 8 days, and CD4+ T cells were then isolated. The infection with SARS-CoV-2 (confirmed by PCR) occurred in this person between March and December 2020. Of the BNT162b2 and mRNA-1273 vaccines, participants received two doses of one or the other. The starting material was CD4+ T cells from PBMCs cultured with HCoV-NL63 spike peptides, obtained after COVID-19 vaccination. The receptors derive from a human donor who had a prior SARS-CoV-2 infection.

The chain combines TRBV27 with TRBJ2-1, with D unclear. Trimming left V 10 bases short and J 9 bases short, with 19 bases between. The CDR3 loop spans 13 amino acids. Germline CDR1 and CDR2: MNHEY and SMNVEV (reference sequence). The CDR3 region is CATRLNSESEQFF. The CDR3 bases are TGTGCCACCCGACTGAACTCAGAGAGTGAGCAGTTCTTC.

V and J are TRBV30 and TRBJ1-1; maybe TRBD1 (5 bases). This CDR3 is 13 amino acids long. V was trimmed by 0 bases and J by 8 bases, leaving 13 bases between them. CDR1 and CDR2 from the germline V gene are GTSNPN and SVGIG (reference sequence). CDR3 sequence: CAWSVIETAEAFF. As DNA, the CDR3 is TGTGCCTGGAGTGTAATCGAGACAGCCGAAGCTTTCTTT.

The rearrangement uses TRBV3-1 (or the pseudogene TRBV3-2) and TRBJ2-1, with TRBD2 identical over 11 bases. The CDR3 runs to 17 residues. Germline V lookup: CDR1 LGHDT, CDR2 YNNKEL (reference sequence). With V trimmed by 4 bases and J by 5 bases, 10 bases remained unmatched. The CDR3: CASSRIALAGVDNEQFF. As DNA, the CDR3 is TGTGCCAGCAGCCGAATCGCACTAGCGGGGGTTGACAATGAGCAGTTCTTC.

This chain connects TRBV7-2 to TRBJ2-1; D could derive from TRBD1 or TRBD2 (5 bases each). The CDR3 runs 14 residues. The V gene lost 8 bases and the J gene lost 2 bases, with 13 bases spanning the gap. CDR1 is SGHTA and CDR2 is FQGNSA in the germline V gene. DNA for the CDR3: TGTGCCAGCCGACCGCAGGGAGCCTACAATGAGCAGTTCTTC. This encodes CASRPQGAYNEQFF.

The V call is TRBV10-3, the J call TRBJ1-1; D possibly corresponds to TRBD1 (6 bases). CDR3 length equals 14 residues. The V end lost 6 bases, the J end lost 1 base, and 12 bases lay between the germline ends. Germline assignment: CDR1 ENHRY and CDR2 SYGVKD. DNA for the CDR3: TGTGCCATCAGACTCACAGGGTCGAACACTGAAGCTTTCTTT. Protein: CAIRLTGSNTEAFF.

In nucleotides, the CDR3 is TGCGCCAGCAGCTTGGCAGGGAGCACCGGGGAGCTGTTTTTT. Translated, it gives CASSLAGSTGELFF. The chain combines TRBV5-1 with TRBJ2-2; TRBD1 or TRBD2 may be the D gene (5 bases each). In germline, CDR1 is SGHRS, CDR2 YFSETQ. V lost 0 bases and J 4 bases, leaving 7 bases between the germline ends. The CDR3 runs 14 residues.

CDR3 sequence: CASGTGSTYEQYF. The CDR3 DNA is TGTGCCAGCGGGACAGGGTCGACCTACGAGCAGTACTTC. The chain links TRBV12-3 or TRBV12-4 to TRBJ2-7; 9 nucleotides agree with TRBD1. Trimming at V came to 8 bases and at J to 2 bases, leaving 4 bases not matched to a gene. The CDR3 has 13 residues.

The rearrangement joins TRBV6-2 or TRBV6-3 to TRBJ2-1; 9 bases line up with TRBD1. This CDR3 contains 12 residues. V was clipped by 6 bases and J by 10 bases; unmatched bases: 4. The germline V gene encodes CDR1 MNHEY and CDR2 SVGEGT. CDR3 DNA sequence: TGTGCCAGCAGCACAGGGGGCTGGGAGCAGTTCTTC. This sequence encodes CASSTGGWEQFF.